The source of this TCR beta chain is a study of OX40 agonist ivuxolimab in advanced cancers. No patient had autoimmune disease or received systemic immunosuppression. Trimming removed 1 base at V and 13 bases at J, with 19 bases between. Germline loops: CDR1 MNHEY, CDR2 SMNVEV (reference sequence). The CDR3 has 14 residues. In its sample, this clone was seen once. Data came from immunoSEQ multiplex PCR; TCRdb stores just in-frame clones and leaves some out. The table shows fewer than 35,000 clones, with 88% occurring only once. The chain combines TRBV27 with TRBJ2-5, with a possible D match to TRBD2 (6 bases). This clonotype was sampled from an adult with an advanced solid tumor such as melanoma, head and neck, liver or kidney cancer. This material consisted of CD4+ or CD8+ T cells sorted from blood, taken in a trial of the OX40 agonist ivuxolimab. Written as DNA, the CDR3 is TGTGCCAGCAGTTTATACGGGGGACCGGGGATCCGGTACTTC. It is translated as CASSLYGGPGIRYF.